This T cell receptor beta chain was sequenced in a study of T cell responses to AZD1222 COVID-19 vaccine. TCRdb keeps only in-frame clones here, not all; method: immunoSEQ multiplex PCR. The sample holds over 50,000 clones, about 80% seen once. The CDR3 runs to 13 residues. V dropped 5 bases and J dropped 8; count of bases not matched to a gene: 7. CDR1 is MDHEN, CDR2 SYDVKM, per germline. As to this clone: Antigen specificity is unknown.

Study observations and caveats: Baseline seropositivity characterized only a handful of AZD1222 recipients. Epitopes outside B.1.351 and B.1.1.7 mutated regions reportedly drew nearly half of spike TCRs.

The chain carries TRBV28 and TRBJ2-5; TRBD2 aligns across 8 bases. Material: peripheral blood, obtained 28 days after the second AZD1222 dose. The TCR sequence derives from an adult who received the AZD1222 COVID-19 vaccine. CDR3 sequence: CASSAGGQRTQYF. CDR3 nucleotides: TGTGCCAGCAGTGCGGGGGGTCAGAGAACCCAGTACTTC.